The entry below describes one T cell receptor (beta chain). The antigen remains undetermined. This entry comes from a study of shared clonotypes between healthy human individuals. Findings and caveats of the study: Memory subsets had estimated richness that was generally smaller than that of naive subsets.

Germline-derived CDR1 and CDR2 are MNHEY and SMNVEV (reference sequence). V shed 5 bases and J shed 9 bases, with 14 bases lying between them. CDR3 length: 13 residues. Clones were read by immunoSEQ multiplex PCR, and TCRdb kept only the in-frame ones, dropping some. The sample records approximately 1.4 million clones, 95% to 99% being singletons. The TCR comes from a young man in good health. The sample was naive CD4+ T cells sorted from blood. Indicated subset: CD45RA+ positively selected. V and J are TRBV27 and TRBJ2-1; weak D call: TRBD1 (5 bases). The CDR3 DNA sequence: TGTGCCAGCAGTCCGTCAGGGTGGAGTGAGCAGTTCTTC. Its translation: CASSPSGWSEQFF.